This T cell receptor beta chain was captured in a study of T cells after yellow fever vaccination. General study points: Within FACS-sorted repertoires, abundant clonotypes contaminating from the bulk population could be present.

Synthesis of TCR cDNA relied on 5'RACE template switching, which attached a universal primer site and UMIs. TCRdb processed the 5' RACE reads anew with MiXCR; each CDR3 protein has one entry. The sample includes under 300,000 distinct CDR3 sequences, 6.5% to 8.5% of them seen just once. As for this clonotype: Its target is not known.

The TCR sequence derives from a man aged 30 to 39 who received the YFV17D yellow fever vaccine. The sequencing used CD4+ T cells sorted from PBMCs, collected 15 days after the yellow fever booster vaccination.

Written as DNA, the CDR3 is TGCAGTGCTCCCCGGGACCCGGGGCAAGAGACCCAGTACTTC. Translated: CSAPRDPGQETQYF. The V gene is TRBV20-1, the J gene TRBJ2-5, with D perhaps given as TRBD1 or TRBD2 (5 bases each). The CDR3 is 14 amino acids. Germline CDR1 is DFQATT and CDR2 is SNEGSKA (reference sequence). Trimming stripped 5 bases from V and 2 bases from J, with 15 bases between.